A selection of T cell receptor beta chains follows, all from one sample in a study of T cell responses to AZD1222 COVID-19 vaccine. Assay: immunoSEQ multiplex PCR; the TCRdb copy retains only in-frame clones and omits some. The table shows 85,000 or so clones, with 75% to 90% occurring only once. This material consisted of peripheral blood, taken on day 0 of AZD1222 vaccination. The receptor set was obtained from an adult in good health. CDR3s include the opening cysteine and the closing phenylalanine or tryptophan. The order of the fields is V gene, J gene, D gene, clone size, CDR3 protein, CDR3 DNA. The D gene is left open where the match is weak. Part of the rows lack a size; the others show once, few, many or a class for expanded clones.

>TRBV24-1|TRBJ1-2|NA|NA
CATSDLRLNYGYTF
TGTGCCACCAGTGATTTGAGGCTAAACTATGGCTACACCTTC
>TRBV4-1|TRBJ1-2|TRBD1|NA
CASSQDYVHRGRVVYYGYTF
TGCGCCAGCAGCCAAGACTATGTCCACAGGGGGCGTGTGGTTTACTATGGCTACACCTTC
>TRBV12-3/TRBV12-4|TRBJ1-1|NA|NA
CASSLYPGDEAFF
TGTGCCAGCAGTTTATACCCGGGAGATGAAGCTTTCTTT
>TRBV30|TRBJ1-2|NA|NA
CAWSLDRYGYTF
TGTGCCTGGAGTCTGGACCGGTATGGCTACACCTTC
>TRBV5-1|TRBJ1-2|NA|NA
CASSFGFSYGYTF
TGCGCCAGCAGCTTCGGGTTTTCGTATGGCTACACCTTC
>TRBV29-1|TRBJ1-2|TRBD1|NA
CSVSTGTGTGYTF
TGCAGCGTATCGACCGGGACAGGGACGGGCTACACCTTC
>TRBV7-7|TRBJ2-2|NA|few
CASSLVGFGGAGELFF
TGTGCCAGCAGCTTAGTGGGATTTGGCGGCGCCGGGGAGCTGTTTTTT
>TRBV19|TRBJ1-2|TRBD1|NA
CASSIGPGQGRINYGYTF
TGTGCCAGTAGTATAGGCCCGGGACAGGGAAGGATCAACTATGGCTACACCTTC
>TRBV3-1/TRBV3-2|TRBJ2-3|TRBD2|NA
CASSQVTGGGADTQYF
TGTGCCAGCAGCCAAGTAACGGGCGGGGGGGCAGATACGCAGTATTTT
>TRBV30|TRBJ1-2|TRBD1|NA
CAWRAQQGPNYGYTF
TGTGCCTGGAGGGCCCAACAGGGGCCTAACTATGGCTACACCTTC
>TRBV9|TRBJ1-1|NA|once
CASSFAVGENTEAFF
TGTGCCAGCAGCTTCGCCGTCGGGGAGAACACTGAAGCTTTCTTT
>TRBV27|TRBJ2-7|TRBD2|NA
CASTRTSGDFTYEQYF
TGTGCCAGCACTCGGACTAGCGGGGATTTTACCTACGAGCAGTACTTC
>TRBV6-5|TRBJ1-1|NA|NA
CASSYWTDRTNTEAFF
TGTGCCAGCAGTTACTGGACAGACCGGACGAACACTGAAGCTTTCTTT
>TRBV5-8|TRBJ2-3|TRBD2|once
CASSDTPASGVTDTQYF
TGTGCCAGCAGCGACACACCGGCTAGCGGGGTTACAGATACGCAGTATTTT
>TRBV9|TRBJ1-2|NA|NA
CASSVSRGNYGYTF
TGTGCCAGCAGCGTTAGTAGGGGTAACTATGGCTACACCTTC
>TRBV3-1/TRBV3-2|TRBJ2-7|TRBD2|NA
CASSQWPGTSGTNEQYF
TGTGCCAGCAGCCAATGGCCTGGGACTAGCGGGACGAACGAGCAGTACTTC
>TRBV5-5|TRBJ2-1|TRBD2|NA
CASSMGGSYNEQFF
TGTGCCAGCAGCATGGGGGGGTCCTACAATGAGCAGTTCTTC
>TRBV7-2|TRBJ2-1|NA|NA
CASSSRGDYPNEQFF
TGTGCCAGCAGCTCGAGGGGGGACTACCCCAATGAGCAGTTCTTC
>TRBV30|TRBJ1-1|TRBD1|NA
CAWSMTGTEAFF
TGTGCCTGGAGTATGACAGGGACTGAAGCTTTCTTT
>TRBV5-5|TRBJ2-7|NA|NA
CASSFLGQGSSYEQYF
TGTGCCAGCAGTTTCCTGGGGCAGGGGAGCTCCTACGAGCAGTACTTC
>TRBV7-9|TRBJ1-5|NA|NA
CASSLSGGGAIQPQHF
TGTGCCAGCAGCTTATCGGGTGGGGGCGCGATCCAGCCCCAGCATTTT
>TRBV24-1|TRBJ1-1|NA|NA
CATSDLLSWGAFF
TGTGCCACCAGTGACCTCTTGAGTTGGGGAGCTTTCTTT
>TRBV30|TRBJ1-2|NA|NA
CAYWWGSNYGYTF
TGTGCCTACTGGTGGGGCAGTAACTATGGCTACACCTTC
>TRBV7-9|TRBJ1-6|NA|few
CASSLARGFNSPLHF
TGTGCCAGCAGCTTAGCTCGAGGGTTTAATTCACCCCTCCACTTT
>TRBV10-2|TRBJ2-2|NA|NA
CASSEMGGGTGELFF
TGCGCCAGCAGTGAGATGGGAGGGGGCACCGGGGAGCTGTTTTTT
>TRBV3-1/TRBV3-2|TRBJ2-1|TRBD2|few
CASSQGAGVNEQFF
TGTGCCAGCAGCCAAGGGGCGGGGGTCAATGAGCAGTTCTTC
>TRBV19|TRBJ1-1|TRBD1|NA
CASNWDREGVTEAFF
TGTGCCAGTAATTGGGACAGGGAAGGGGTAACTGAAGCTTTCTTT
>TRBV4-2|TRBJ1-2|NA|NA
CASSQDSTDYYGYTF
TGTGCCAGCAGCCAAGATTCGACAGACTACTATGGCTACACCTTC
>TRBV18|TRBJ1-2|NA|NA
CASSLMETANYGYTF
TGTGCCAGCTCCCTTATGGAGACCGCCAACTATGGCTACACCTTC